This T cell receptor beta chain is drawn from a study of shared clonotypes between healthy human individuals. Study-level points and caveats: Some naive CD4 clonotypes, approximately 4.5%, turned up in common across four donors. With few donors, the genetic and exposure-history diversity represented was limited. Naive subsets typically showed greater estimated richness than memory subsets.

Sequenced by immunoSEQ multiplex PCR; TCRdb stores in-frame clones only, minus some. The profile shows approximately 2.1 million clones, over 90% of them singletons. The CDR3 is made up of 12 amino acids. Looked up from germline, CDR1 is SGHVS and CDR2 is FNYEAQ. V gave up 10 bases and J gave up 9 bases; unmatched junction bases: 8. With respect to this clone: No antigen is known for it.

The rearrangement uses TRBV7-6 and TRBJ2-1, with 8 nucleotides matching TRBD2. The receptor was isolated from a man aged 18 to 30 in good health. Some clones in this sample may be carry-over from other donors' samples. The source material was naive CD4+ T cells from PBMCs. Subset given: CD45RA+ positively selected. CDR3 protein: CATRGGRGEQFF. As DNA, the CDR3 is TGTGCCACCCGGGGGGGAAGGGGTGAGCAGTTCTTC.